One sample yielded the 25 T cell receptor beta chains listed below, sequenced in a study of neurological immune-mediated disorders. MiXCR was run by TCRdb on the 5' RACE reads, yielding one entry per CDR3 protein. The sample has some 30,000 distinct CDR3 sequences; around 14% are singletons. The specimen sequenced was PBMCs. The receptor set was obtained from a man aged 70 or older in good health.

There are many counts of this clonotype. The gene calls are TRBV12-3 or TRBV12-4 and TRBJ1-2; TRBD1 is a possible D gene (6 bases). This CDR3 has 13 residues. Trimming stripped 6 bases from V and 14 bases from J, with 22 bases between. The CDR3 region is CASRPEGQSSSTF. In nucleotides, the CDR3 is TGTGCCAGCAGACCAGAAGGACAGTCATCGTCAACCTTC.

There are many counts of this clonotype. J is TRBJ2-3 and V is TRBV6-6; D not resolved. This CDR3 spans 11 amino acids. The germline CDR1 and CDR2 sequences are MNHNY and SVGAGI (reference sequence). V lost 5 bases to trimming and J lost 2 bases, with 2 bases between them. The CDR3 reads CASSPTDTQYF. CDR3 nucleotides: TGTGCCAGCAGTCCCACAGATACGCAGTATTTT.

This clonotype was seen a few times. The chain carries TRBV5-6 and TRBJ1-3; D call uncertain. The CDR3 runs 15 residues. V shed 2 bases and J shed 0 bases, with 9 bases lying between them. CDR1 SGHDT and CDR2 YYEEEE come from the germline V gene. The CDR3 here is CASSFWDFSGNTIYF. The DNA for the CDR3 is TGTGCCAGCAGCTTTTGGGATTTCTCTGGAAACACCATATATTTT. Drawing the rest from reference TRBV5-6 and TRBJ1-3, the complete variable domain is DAGVTQSPTHLIKTRGQQVTLRCSPKSGHDTVSWYQQALGQGPQFIFQYYEEEERQRGNFPDRFSGHQFPNYSSELNVNALLLGDSALYLCASSFWDFSGNTIYFGEGSWLTVV.

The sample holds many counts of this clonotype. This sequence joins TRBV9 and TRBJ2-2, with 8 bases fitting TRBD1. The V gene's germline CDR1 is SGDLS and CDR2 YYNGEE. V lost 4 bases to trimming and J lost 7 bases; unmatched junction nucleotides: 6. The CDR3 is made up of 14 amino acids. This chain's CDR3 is CASSQDRGSGELFF. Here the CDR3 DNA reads TGTGCCAGCAGCCAAGACAGGGGTAGCGGGGAGCTGTTTTTT.

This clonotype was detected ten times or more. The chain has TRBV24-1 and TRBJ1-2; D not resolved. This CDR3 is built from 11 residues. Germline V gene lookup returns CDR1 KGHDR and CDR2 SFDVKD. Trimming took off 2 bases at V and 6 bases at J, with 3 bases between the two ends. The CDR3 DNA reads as TGTGCCACCAGTGATTACAATGGCTACACCTTC. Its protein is CATSDYNGYTF.

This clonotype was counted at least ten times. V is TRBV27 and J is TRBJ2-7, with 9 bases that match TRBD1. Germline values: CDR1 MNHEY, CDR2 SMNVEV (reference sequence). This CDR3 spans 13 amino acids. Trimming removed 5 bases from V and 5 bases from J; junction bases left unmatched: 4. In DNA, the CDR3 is TGTGCCAGCAGTAGACAGGGGGGCCACGAGCAGTACTTC. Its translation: CASSRQGGHEQYF.

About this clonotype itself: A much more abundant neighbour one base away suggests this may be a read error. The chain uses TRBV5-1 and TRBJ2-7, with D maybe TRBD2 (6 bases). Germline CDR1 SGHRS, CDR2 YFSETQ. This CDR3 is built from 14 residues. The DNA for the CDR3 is TGCGCCAGCAGCTCGACCGGGAGCAACTACGAGAAGTACTTC. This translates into CASSSTGSNYEKYF.

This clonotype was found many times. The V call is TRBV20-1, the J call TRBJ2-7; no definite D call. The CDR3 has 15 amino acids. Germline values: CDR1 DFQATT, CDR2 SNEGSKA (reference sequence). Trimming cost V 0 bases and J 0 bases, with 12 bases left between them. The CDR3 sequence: CSARDGQELSYEQYF. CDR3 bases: TGCAGTGCTAGAGATGGGCAGGAGCTCTCCTACGAGCAGTACTTC.

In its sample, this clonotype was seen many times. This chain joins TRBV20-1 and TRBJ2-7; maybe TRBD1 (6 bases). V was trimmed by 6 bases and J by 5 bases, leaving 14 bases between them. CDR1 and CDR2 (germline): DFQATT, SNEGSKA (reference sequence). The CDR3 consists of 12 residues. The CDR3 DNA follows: TGCAGTGCCATTCGACAGGCGGACGAGCAGTACTTC. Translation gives CSAIRQADEQYF.

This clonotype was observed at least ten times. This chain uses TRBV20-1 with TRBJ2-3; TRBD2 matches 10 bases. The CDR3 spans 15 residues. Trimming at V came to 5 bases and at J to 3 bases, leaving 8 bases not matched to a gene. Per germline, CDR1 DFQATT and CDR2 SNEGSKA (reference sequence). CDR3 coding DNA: TGCAGTGCTCCTCTAGCGGGGGCTATAACAGATACGCAGTATTTT. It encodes CSAPLAGAITDTQYF.

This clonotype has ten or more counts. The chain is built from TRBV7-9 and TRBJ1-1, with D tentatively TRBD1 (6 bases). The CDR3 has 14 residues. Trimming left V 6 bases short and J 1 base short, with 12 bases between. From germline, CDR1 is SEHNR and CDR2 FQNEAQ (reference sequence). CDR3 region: CASSRPRGNTEAFF. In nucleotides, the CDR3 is TGTGCCAGCAGTCGCCCCAGGGGGAACACTGAAGCTTTCTTT.

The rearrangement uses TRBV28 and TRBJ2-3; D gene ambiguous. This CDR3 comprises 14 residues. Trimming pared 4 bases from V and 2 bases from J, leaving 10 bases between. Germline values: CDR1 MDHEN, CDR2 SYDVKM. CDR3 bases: TGTGCCAGCAGTTCCCGGTACATCACAGATACGCAGTATTTT. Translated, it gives CASSSRYITDTQYF.

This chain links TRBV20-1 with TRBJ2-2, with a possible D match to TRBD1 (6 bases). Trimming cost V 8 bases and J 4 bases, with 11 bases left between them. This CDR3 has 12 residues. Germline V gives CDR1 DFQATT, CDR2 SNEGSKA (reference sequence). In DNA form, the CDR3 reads TGCAGTTCTAAACAGGGCACCGGGGAGCTGTTTTTT. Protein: CSSKQGTGELFF.

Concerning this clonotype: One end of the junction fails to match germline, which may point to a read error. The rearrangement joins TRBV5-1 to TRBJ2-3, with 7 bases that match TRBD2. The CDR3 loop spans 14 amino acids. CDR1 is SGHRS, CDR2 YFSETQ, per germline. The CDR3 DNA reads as TGTGCCAGCAGCTCCGGGACTATCACAGATACGCAGTATTTT. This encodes CASSSGTITDTQYF.

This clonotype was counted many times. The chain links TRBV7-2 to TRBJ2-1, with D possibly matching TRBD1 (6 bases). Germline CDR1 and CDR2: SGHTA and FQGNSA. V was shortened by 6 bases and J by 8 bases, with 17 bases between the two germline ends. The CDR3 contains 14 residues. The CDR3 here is CASRLFGQTDEQFF. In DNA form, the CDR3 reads TGTGCCAGCAGATTATTCGGACAGACGGATGAGCAGTTCTTC.

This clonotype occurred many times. Here the CDR3 reads CSASRQGGTEAFF. In DNA form, the CDR3 reads TGCAGTGCTAGTCGGCAGGGCGGAACTGAAGCTTTCTTT. V gene TRBV20-1 combines with J gene TRBJ1-1; a weak D match, TRBD1 (5 bases). Trimming shortened V by 3 bases and J by 5 bases, and 13 bases separated the two germline ends. Germline CDR1 DFQATT, CDR2 SNEGSKA (reference sequence). This CDR3 spans 13 amino acids.

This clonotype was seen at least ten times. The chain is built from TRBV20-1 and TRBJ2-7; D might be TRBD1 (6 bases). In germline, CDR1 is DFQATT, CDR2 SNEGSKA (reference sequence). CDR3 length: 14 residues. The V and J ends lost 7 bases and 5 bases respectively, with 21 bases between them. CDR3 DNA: TGCAGTGTTACGAATCCCAGGGGTGGCGACGAGCAGTACTTC. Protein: CSVTNPRGGDEQYF.

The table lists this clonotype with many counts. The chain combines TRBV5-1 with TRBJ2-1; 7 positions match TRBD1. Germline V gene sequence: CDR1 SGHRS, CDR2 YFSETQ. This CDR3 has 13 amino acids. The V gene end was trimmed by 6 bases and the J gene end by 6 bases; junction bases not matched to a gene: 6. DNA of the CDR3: TGCGCCAGCACCCAGGGGGTCCTCAATGAGCAGTTCTTC. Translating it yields CASTQGVLNEQFF. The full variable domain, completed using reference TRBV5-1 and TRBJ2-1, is KAGVTQTPRYLIKTRGQQVTLSCSPISGHRSVSWYQQTPGQGLQFLFEYFSETQRNKGNFPGRFSGRQFSNSRSEMNVSTLELGDSALYLCASTQGVLNEQFFGPGTRLTVL.

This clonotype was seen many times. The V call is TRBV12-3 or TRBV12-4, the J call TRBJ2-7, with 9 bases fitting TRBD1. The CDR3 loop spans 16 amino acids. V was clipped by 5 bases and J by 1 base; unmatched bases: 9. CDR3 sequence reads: CASSGPGTGFSYEQYF. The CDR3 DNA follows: TGTGCCAGCAGTGGTCCCGGGACAGGGTTTTCCTACGAGCAGTACTTC.

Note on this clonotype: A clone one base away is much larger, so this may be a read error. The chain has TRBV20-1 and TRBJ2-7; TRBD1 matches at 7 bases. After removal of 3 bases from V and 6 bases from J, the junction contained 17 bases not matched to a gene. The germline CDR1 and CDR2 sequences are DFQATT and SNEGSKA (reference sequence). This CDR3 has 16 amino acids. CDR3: CSASASMGEGAVEQYF. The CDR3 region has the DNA TGCAGTGCTAGCGCATCCATGGGAGAGGGGGCGGTCGAGCAGTACTTC.

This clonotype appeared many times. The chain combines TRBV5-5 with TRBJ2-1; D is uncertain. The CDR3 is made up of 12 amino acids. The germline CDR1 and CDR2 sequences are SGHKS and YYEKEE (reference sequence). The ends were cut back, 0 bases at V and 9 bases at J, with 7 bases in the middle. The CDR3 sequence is CASSLVSFEQFF. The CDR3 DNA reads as TGTGCCAGCAGCTTGGTTTCTTTTGAGCAGTTCTTC.

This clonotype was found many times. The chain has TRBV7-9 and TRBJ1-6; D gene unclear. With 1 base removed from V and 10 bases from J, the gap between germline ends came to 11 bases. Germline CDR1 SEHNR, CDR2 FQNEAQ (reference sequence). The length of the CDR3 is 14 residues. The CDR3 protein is CASSLVGLGSPLHF. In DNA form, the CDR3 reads TGTGCCAGCAGCTTAGTTGGCCTGGGGTCACCCCTCCACTTT.

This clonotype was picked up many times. The CDR3: CAISDVQGQGYYGYTF. The CDR3 DNA follows: TGTGCCATCAGTGATGTTCAGGGACAGGGATACTATGGCTACACCTTC. This sequence joins TRBV10-3 and TRBJ1-2, with 9 bases that match TRBD1. This CDR3 region has 16 residues. With 3 bases clipped from V and 3 bases from J, the junction kept 8 bases outside the gene matches. The germline CDR1 and CDR2 sequences are ENHRY and SYGVKD.

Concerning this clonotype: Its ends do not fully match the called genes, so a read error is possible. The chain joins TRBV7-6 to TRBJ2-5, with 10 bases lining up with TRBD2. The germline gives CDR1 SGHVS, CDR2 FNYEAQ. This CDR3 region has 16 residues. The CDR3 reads CASSLGTSGEGENQYF. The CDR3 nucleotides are TGTGCCAGCAGCTTAGGCACTAGCGGGGAGGGGGAGAACCAGTACTTC.

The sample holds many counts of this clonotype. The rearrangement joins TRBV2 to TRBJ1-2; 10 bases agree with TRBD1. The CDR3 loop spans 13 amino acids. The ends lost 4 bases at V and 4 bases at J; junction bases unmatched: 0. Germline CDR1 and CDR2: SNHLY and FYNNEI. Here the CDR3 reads CASSGTGGYGYTF. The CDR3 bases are TGTGCCAGCAGTGGGACAGGGGGCTATGGCTACACCTTC.